The present entry profiles one T cell receptor beta chain with its context. Per the original methods: Reference gene primer amplification gave nucleated cell count estimates. Using immunoSEQ multiplex PCR, the repertoire was profiled, and TCRdb retains in-frame clones only, with some absent. V and J calls and clone size come straight from that table; D and trimming were deduced from the DNA. In the table there are about 390,000 clones, 87% of which are singletons. These data originate in a study of blood T cell repertoires in COVID-19. Study summary: Sites in the United States, Italy and Spain provided acute and convalescent COVID-19 samples. PBMCs, B-cell-depleted T cells, or T cells provided the cDNA or gDNA that made up the material.

The CDR3 runs 11 residues. Trimming left V 6 bases short and J 2 bases short, with 5 bases between. The germline V gene encodes CDR1 MGHDK and CDR2 SYGVNS. Sequences were obtained from peripheral blood. The clonotype was recovered from a woman aged 60-75 years with COVID-19, enrolled during active disease. The V and J genes are TRBV25-1 and TRBJ2-7; D is uncertain. The CDR3 DNA reads TGTGCCAGCAGCCTTACCTACGAGCAGTACTTC. Its protein product is CASSLTYEQYF.